This TCR beta chain was captured by sequencing in a study of shared clonotypes between healthy human individuals. At the level of the study: For every donor, three CD4 naive, three CD4 memory, two CD8 naive and one CD8 memory plates were used.

As concerns this clone: Its antigen is still unknown.

Naive CD8 cells, CD45RO-negative and positively selected for CCR7, excluded terminally differentiated effector memory CD45RA+ cells. Germline lookup yields CDR1 SEHNR and CDR2 FQNEAQ (reference sequence). The CDR3 length is 13 residues. V shed 3 bases and J shed 9 bases, with 12 bases lying between them. Study-level points and caveats: Memory subsets generally showed lower estimated richness than naive subsets.

Clones were sequenced by immunoSEQ multiplex PCR, and TCRdb holds only the in-frame ones, with some missing. This sample yields roughly 770,000 clones, of which 90% to 98% are seen a single time; around 0.25% belongs to the top ten. V gene TRBV7-9 combines with J gene TRBJ1-5; possible D gene TRBD1, 5 bases. Specimen: naive CD8+ T cells sorted from blood. This sequence was found in a man younger than 40 in good health. The chain's CDR3 is CASSFSDTGPQHF. CDR3 nucleotides: TGTGCCAGCAGCTTCTCAGATACAGGGCCCCAGCATTTT.